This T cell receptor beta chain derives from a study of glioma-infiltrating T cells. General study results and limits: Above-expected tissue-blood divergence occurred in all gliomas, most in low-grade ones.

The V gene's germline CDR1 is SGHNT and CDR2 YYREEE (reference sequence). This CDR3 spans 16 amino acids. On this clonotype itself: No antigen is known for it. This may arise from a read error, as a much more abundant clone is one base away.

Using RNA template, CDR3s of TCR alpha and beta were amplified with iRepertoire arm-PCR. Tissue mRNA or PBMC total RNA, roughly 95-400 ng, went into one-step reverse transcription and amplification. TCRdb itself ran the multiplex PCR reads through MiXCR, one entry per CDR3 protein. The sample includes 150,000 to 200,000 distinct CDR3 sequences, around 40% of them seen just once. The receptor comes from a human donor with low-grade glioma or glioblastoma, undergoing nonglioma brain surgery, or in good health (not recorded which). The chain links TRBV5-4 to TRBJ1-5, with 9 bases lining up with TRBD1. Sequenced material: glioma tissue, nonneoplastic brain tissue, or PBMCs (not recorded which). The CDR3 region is CDSSVGGQGSNQPQHF. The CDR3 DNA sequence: TGTGACAGCAGCGTTGGGGGACAGGGAAGCAATCAGCCCCAGCATTTT.